The 27 T cell receptor beta chains below all came from one sample that was sequenced in a study of Ad26.COV2.S vaccination and SARS-CoV-2 variants. Noted treatment: roughly 18 received Ad26.COV2.S at low or high dose, single or two shots; about 5 received placebo; per-sample allocation not given. Following the first vaccine or placebo injection, samples were taken on day 63. Sequencing used immunoSEQ multiplex PCR; TCRdb keeps in-frame clones, though not all of them. Of under 300,000 clones listed, roughly nine tenths are singletons. The source was peripheral blood, collected in a trial of Ad26.COV2.S vaccine versus placebo. The receptors originated from a person between 18 and 65 years old who received the Ad26.COV2.S COVID-19 vaccine or a placebo.

This clone was picked up one time. The gene calls are TRBV7-8 and TRBJ1-2, with D perhaps TRBD1 (6 bases). The V gene's germline CDR1 is SGHVS and CDR2 FQNEAQ. This CDR3 is 13 amino acids long. V lost 2 bases to trimming and J lost 8 bases, with 12 bases between them. The CDR3 nucleotides read TGTGCCAGCAGCTTAACAGGGAGTGCGGGCTACACCTTC. Residues: CASSLTGSAGYTF.

V gene TRBV2 combines with J gene TRBJ2-7, with D perhaps TRBD2 (6 bases). In germline, CDR1 is SNHLY, CDR2 FYNNEI. V lost 4 bases to trimming and J lost 6 bases, with 19 bases between them. This CDR3 is built from 15 residues. The CDR3 here is CASSVSTSAGSEQYF. CDR3 DNA: TGTGCCAGCAGTGTTTCGACCTCAGCGGGCTCCGAGCAGTACTTC.

This clone was detected only once. The chain employs TRBV30 and TRBJ1-2; 11 nucleotides align to TRBD1. J was trimmed by 4 bases and V by 4 bases; bases with no gene match: 5. The CDR3 extends over 14 amino acids. The germline V gene has CDR1 GTSNPN and CDR2 SVGIG (reference sequence). Here the CDR3 DNA reads TGTGCCTGGACCCCCGGACAGGGGGCCTATGGCTACACCTTC. As protein: CAWTPGQGAYGYTF.

This chain connects TRBV7-2 to TRBJ1-6, with no clear D. Deletions cut 5 bases from V and 7 bases from J, with 9 bases between. The CDR3 runs 13 residues. CDR1 and CDR2 from the germline V gene are SGHTA and FQGNSA. The CDR3 loop reads CASSPPYNSPLHF. As DNA, the CDR3 is TGTGCCAGCAGCCCCCCGTACAATTCACCCCTCCACTTT.

The table lists this clone with a count of one. This chain uses TRBV4-3 with TRBJ2-3; D gene ambiguous. Trimming cost V 0 bases and J 0 bases, with 10 bases left between them. Germline V lookup: CDR1 LGHNA, CDR2 YSLEER. This CDR3 is built from 16 residues. In DNA form, the CDR3 reads TGCGCCAGCAGCCAAGATAAAGGCGGCAGCACAGATACGCAGTATTTT. This codes for CASSQDKGGSTDTQYF.

In DNA, the CDR3 is TGTGCCAGCAGGCGAGGGGACAATGAGCAGTTCTTC. Amino acid sequence: CASRRGDNEQFF. This chain links TRBV27 with TRBJ2-1; D possibly uses TRBD1 or TRBD2 (5 bases each). CDR1 MNHEY and CDR2 SMNVEV come from the germline V gene (reference sequence). The V gene lost 6 bases and the J gene lost 5 bases, with 8 bases spanning the gap. This CDR3 has 12 amino acids.

This clone was recorded only once. This CDR3 is CASSDPQGSYEQYF. The DNA for the CDR3 is TGCGCCAGCAGCGACCCACAGGGCTCCTACGAGCAGTACTTC. This rearrangement joins TRBV5-1 to TRBJ2-7; D is possibly TRBD1 (6 bases). Trimming pared 4 bases from V and 0 bases from J, leaving 11 bases between. The CDR3 runs 14 residues. Germline assignment: CDR1 SGHRS and CDR2 YFSETQ.

V usage is TRBV30 and J usage is TRBJ2-7; the D gene is possibly TRBD2 (5 bases). The CDR3 spans 14 residues. Germline CDR1 GTSNPN, CDR2 SVGIG (reference sequence). Trimming shortened V by 2 bases and J by 4 bases, and 15 bases separated the two germline ends. CDR3 nucleotide sequence: TGTGCCTGGAGTAAGCCCGGGGAGTTTTACGAGCAGTACTTC. This codes for CAWSKPGEFYEQYF.

The chain employs TRBV18 and TRBJ1-1; TRBD1 might be the D (6 bases). V lost 3 bases and J 5 bases, leaving 13 bases between the germline ends. This CDR3 is built from 14 residues. Germline CDR1 KGHSH, CDR2 LQKENI. The CDR3 reads CASSPGRGRTEAFF. Here the CDR3 DNA reads TGTGCCAGCTCACCGGGCAGGGGAAGAACTGAAGCTTTCTTT.

V is TRBV19 and J is TRBJ1-1; D perhaps matches TRBD1 (5 bases). Germline CDR1 and CDR2: LNHDA and SQIVND (reference sequence). V was clipped by 5 bases and J by 5 bases, with 15 bases between them. The CDR3 runs to 14 residues. The CDR3 region is CASSHGTGKTEAFF. DNA of the CDR3: TGTGCCAGTAGTCATGGGACGGGGAAAACTGAAGCTTTCTTT.

The V gene is TRBV7-8, the J gene TRBJ2-7; D unclear. V was trimmed by 3 bases and J by 7 bases, leaving 13 bases between them. There are 13 residues in the CDR3. Looked up from germline, CDR1 is SGHVS and CDR2 is FQNEAQ. In nucleotides, the CDR3 is TGTGCCAGCAGCTTCGACGATCGCTCGGAGCAGTACGTC. Protein: CASSFDDRSEQYV.

The chain is built from TRBV27 and TRBJ2-7; no reliable D call. Germline CDR1 reads MNHEY; CDR2 reads SMNVEV (reference sequence). This CDR3 has 14 residues. V lost 5 bases, J lost 2 bases, and 13 bases lay in between. The CDR3 nucleotides are TGTGCCAGCAGTCCCAGACTTGTAACCTACGAGCAGTACGTC. Protein product: CASSPRLVTYEQYV.

The CDR3 DNA follows: TGTGCCAGCAGTGAGAGTGGAAGGGACTATGGCTACACCTTC. Protein sequence: CASSESGRDYGYTF. The V call is TRBV6-4, the J call TRBJ1-2, with no clear D. V was shortened by 3 bases and J by 3 bases, with 11 bases between the two germline ends. Germline CDR1 is MRHNA and CDR2 is SNTAGT. CDR3 length equals 14 residues.

The J gene is TRBJ1-4, the V gene TRBV4-3; D gene uncertain. The ends were cut back, 1 base at V and 7 bases at J, with 19 bases in the middle. This CDR3 is 17 amino acids long. Germline V gene sequence: CDR1 LGHNA, CDR2 YSLEER. CDR3 DNA: TGCGCCAGCAGCCAAGGGAGATTATTAGGGCTGGGTGAAAAACTGTTTTTT. Translated, it gives CASSQGRLLGLGEKLFF.

For this clone: Other nucleotide sequences in the sample specify the same CDR3. The genes are TRBV10-3 and TRBJ2-5; D is possibly TRBD1 (6 bases). The CDR3 is made up of 13 amino acids. V lost 7 bases, J lost 2 bases, and 11 bases lay in between. Germline CDR1 is ENHRY and CDR2 is SYGVKD. The chain's CDR3 is CAIKGQGQETQYF. The CDR3, as DNA: TGTGCCATCAAGGGGCAGGGGCAAGAGACCCAGTACTTC.

V and J are TRBV30 and TRBJ2-5; 7 bases fit TRBD2. The ends lost 2 bases at V and 7 bases at J; junction bases unmatched: 19. Germline loops: CDR1 GTSNPN, CDR2 SVGIG (reference sequence). The CDR3 is 17 amino acids. CDR3 sequence (DNA): TGTGCCTGGAGTCCCCAAAAGGGACCGGGGGGACCAGGGACCCAGTACTTC. Residues: CAWSPQKGPGGPGTQYF.

This chain connects TRBV7-2 to TRBJ1-6; D is unclear. The V gene lost 1 base and the J gene lost 0 bases, with 4 bases spanning the gap. This CDR3 comprises 15 residues. Germline loops: CDR1 SGHTA, CDR2 FQGNSA. This CDR3 is CASSLGSSYNSPLHF. The CDR3, as DNA: TGTGCCAGCAGCTTAGGGAGCTCCTATAATTCACCCCTCCACTTT.

The CDR3 sequence: CATSSARLAGQPQHF. CDR3 coding DNA: TGTGCCACCAGCAGTGCCCGGCTGGCGGGTCAGCCCCAGCATTTT. The gene calls are TRBV15 and TRBJ1-5; no clear D. The V end lost 3 bases, the J end lost 6 bases, and 15 bases lay between the germline ends. From germline, CDR1 is LNHNV and CDR2 YYDKDF (reference sequence). This CDR3 comprises 15 residues.

The rearrangement links TRBV7-9 to TRBJ2-4, with D maybe TRBD1 (5 bases). Trimming pared 1 base from V and 0 bases from J, leaving 10 bases between. CDR3 length: 16 amino acids. Germline V gene sequence: CDR1 SEHNR, CDR2 FQNEAQ (reference sequence). CDR3 DNA: TGTGCCAGCAGCTTAGGGGCAGGGTTAGCCAAAAACATTCAGTACTTC. Protein: CASSLGAGLAKNIQYF.

The rearrangement joins TRBV7-9 to TRBJ2-5; either TRBD1 or TRBD2 may supply D (5 bases each). The CDR3 runs 15 residues. Germline CDR1 and CDR2: SEHNR and FQNEAQ (reference sequence). Trimming cost V 4 bases and J 5 bases, with 17 bases left between them. This CDR3 reads CASSSQGSSGETQYF. The CDR3 nucleotides are TGTGCCAGCAGCTCACAAGGGAGCTCAGGGGAGACCCAGTACTTC.

This chain links TRBV6-2 or TRBV6-3 with TRBJ2-7; the match to TRBD1 covers 8 bases. The CDR3 totals 16 residues. Germline trimming cut 0 bases from V and 0 bases from J; bases unmatched to any gene: 4. Germline assignment: CDR1 MNHEY and CDR2 SVGEGT. The CDR3 sequence: CASSYSDRGYSYEQYF. CDR3 coding DNA: TGTGCCAGCAGTTACTCCGACAGGGGTTACTCCTACGAGCAGTACTTC.

The chain combines TRBV6-6 with TRBJ2-1; D gene unclear. The CDR3 runs to 13 residues. Germline V gene data show CDR1 as MNHNY and CDR2 as SVGAGI (reference sequence). The germline V and J ends were trimmed by 0 bases and 7 bases, with 7 bases remaining between them. The CDR3 bases are TGTGCCAGCAGTTACTCGACGCAGAATGAGCAGTTCTTC. It encodes CASSYSTQNEQFF.

This clone was seen more than once but under ten times. This sequence joins TRBV19 and TRBJ1-1; no definite D call. The germline V and J ends were trimmed by 1 base and 5 bases, with 20 bases remaining between them. The germline V gene encodes CDR1 LNHDA and CDR2 SQIVND (reference sequence). The CDR3 is 17 residues long. DNA for the CDR3: TGTGCCAGTAGTATAGGTCCCCTTAGAAGAGGGCGGACTGAAGCTTTCTTT. Translating gives CASSIGPLRRGRTEAFF.

This clone showed up just a few times. V gene TRBV6-1 combines with J gene TRBJ1-2, with 7 bases fitting TRBD1. V gave up 1 base and J gave up 2 bases; unmatched junction bases: 4. Germline V CDR1 and CDR2: MNHNS, SASEGT. CDR3 length equals 15 residues. The CDR3 protein is CASSEGTGLNYGYTF. The CDR3 nucleotides read TGTGCCAGCAGTGAAGGGACAGGCCTAAACTATGGCTACACCTTC.

The V gene is TRBV28, the J gene TRBJ2-5, with 9 bases aligning to TRBD1. Germline V gene data show CDR1 as MDHEN and CDR2 as SYDVKM. Trimming took 3 bases from V and 0 from J; bases not matched to a gene: 14. The CDR3 spans 19 residues. CDR3 sequence: CASSFPGTGKLRYQETQYF. The CDR3 nucleotides are TGTGCCAGCAGTTTTCCAGGGACAGGGAAACTCAGGTACCAAGAGACCCAGTACTTC.

The table lists this clone with a count of one. CDR3: CASSENEVSYGYTF. The DNA for the CDR3 is TGTGCCAGCAGTGAAAATGAGGTTAGCTATGGCTACACCTTC. The V call is TRBV6-1, the J call TRBJ1-2; D is unresolved. Between the trimmed V and J ends, which lost 2 bases and 4 bases, there was a span of 11 bases. CDR3 length: 14 amino acids. Germline lookup yields CDR1 MNHNS and CDR2 SASEGT.

A word on this clone: Different DNA sequences within this sample yield the same CDR3. The chain links TRBV7-2 to TRBJ2-7, with D perhaps being TRBD1 or TRBD2 (5 bases each). V was cut by 0 bases and J by 3 bases, with 6 bases left in between. The CDR3 is 13 amino acids. Looked up from germline, CDR1 is SGHTA and CDR2 is FQGNSA. The CDR3 coding sequence is TGTGCCAGCAGCTTAGCGGGGGACTACGAGCAGTACTTC. It yields the protein CASSLAGDYEQYF.